This T cell receptor (beta chain) was observed in a study of shared clonotypes between healthy human individuals. This clone has just one count. Antigen unknown. The CDR3 sequence is 18 residues long. After removal of 4 bases from V and 0 bases from J, the junction contained 7 bases not matched to a gene. Germline V gene data show CDR1 as MGHDK and CDR2 as SYGVNS. Study outcomes and limitations: Depth of sequencing was expected to influence donor clonotype sharing.

The assay was carried out at the deep level. Replicate PCRs from sorted subsets contained roughly 200 ng DNA, which is 30,000 to 35,000 T cell genomes. The method was immunoSEQ multiplex PCR; TCRdb's version includes in-frame clones alone and lacks a portion of them. The table records under 2,000,000 clones, roughly 94% of them present only once. Terminally differentiated effector memory CD45RA+ cells were excluded from the naive CD8 cells, which were CD45RO-negative and positively selected for CCR7. None of the donors, who were healthy HIV-negative adults, had recently had acute infections or vaccinations.

The material sequenced was naive CD8+ T cells sorted from blood. The receptor was derived from a man between 18 and 35 years old in good health. The gene calls are TRBV25-1 and TRBJ2-1; 12 positions agree with TRBD2. The CDR3 region has the DNA TGTGCCAGCAGTGTTGGACTAGCGGGGTCCAGCTCCTACAATGAGCAGTTCTTC. It yields the protein CASSVGLAGSSSYNEQFF.